A selection of T cell receptor beta chains follows, all from one sample in a study of vaccination and CD4 T cells after COVID-19. TCRdb passed the PCR reads through MiXCR, listing each CDR3 protein once. The sample has about 18,000 distinct CDR3 sequences, roughly three quarters seen once. No antigen has been identified for these receptors. Sequencing was performed on CD4+ T cells from blood, cultured in vitro. These receptors originate from a human donor who had recovered from COVID-19. The CDR3 runs from the conserved cysteine through the conserved F or W. A D gene is named only where the DNA matches it firmly. Not every row has a clone size; where given, it reads once, few, many or a size class.

cdr3_aa: CASSLVGTGYNEQFF
cdr3_nt: TGTGCCAGCAGCTTGGTGGGGACAGGTTACAATGAGCAGTTCTTC
v_call: TRBV7-9
j_call: TRBJ2-1
clone_size: -
d_call: TRBD1

cdr3_aa: CASSRGWETQYF
cdr3_nt: TGTGCCAGCAGCCGGGGGTGGGAGACCCAGTACTTC
v_call: TRBV7-8
j_call: TRBJ2-5
clone_size: -
d_call: -

cdr3_aa: CASSSTRGDGSTGANVLTF
cdr3_nt: TGTGCCAGCAGCTCAACCAGGGGGGACGGATCGACTGGGGCCAACGTCCTGACTTTC
v_call: TRBV11-1
j_call: TRBJ2-6
clone_size: -
d_call: -

cdr3_aa: CASSPRTSGRVLGETQYF
cdr3_nt: TGTGCCAGCAGTCCGAGGACTAGCGGGAGGGTTTTGGGAGAGACCCAGTACTTC
v_call: TRBV28
j_call: TRBJ2-5
clone_size: -
d_call: TRBD2

cdr3_aa: CASSDGGNIQYF
cdr3_nt: TGCGCCAGCAGTGACGGGGGAAACATTCAGTACTTC
v_call: TRBV10-1
j_call: TRBJ2-4
clone_size: -
d_call: -

cdr3_aa: CASSPTTGLLSSTDTQYF
cdr3_nt: TGTGCCAGCAGTCCGACGACAGGGCTTTTGTCTAGCACAGATACGCAGTATTTT
v_call: TRBV27
j_call: TRBJ2-3
clone_size: -
d_call: TRBD1

cdr3_aa: CSHRGNWGDYGYTF
cdr3_nt: TGCAGTCACAGGGGGAATTGGGGTGACTATGGCTACACCTTC
v_call: TRBV20-1
j_call: TRBJ1-2
clone_size: -
d_call: TRBD1

cdr3_aa: CSATLLAGGETQYF
cdr3_nt: TGCAGTGCTACGCTACTAGCGGGCGGGGAGACCCAGTACTTC
v_call: TRBV20-1
j_call: TRBJ2-5
clone_size: -
d_call: TRBD2

cdr3_aa: CASRGRVNSPLHF
cdr3_nt: TGTGCCAGCAGAGGCAGGGTCAATTCACCCCTCCACTTT
v_call: TRBV2
j_call: TRBJ1-6
clone_size: -
d_call: -

cdr3_aa: CASSYGAVYEQYF
cdr3_nt: TGTGCCAGCAGTTACGGAGCGGTCTACGAGCAGTACTTC
v_call: TRBV6-5
j_call: TRBJ2-7
clone_size: -
d_call: -

cdr3_aa: CASSLRASNTGELFF
cdr3_nt: TGTGCCAGCAGCCTCCGGGCCTCAAACACCGGGGAGCTGTTTTTT
v_call: TRBV7-2
j_call: TRBJ2-2
clone_size: few
d_call: -

cdr3_aa: CASSFRENTEAFF
cdr3_nt: TGTGCCAGCAGTTTTCGGGAGAACACTGAAGCTTTCTTT
v_call: TRBV27
j_call: TRBJ1-1
clone_size: few
d_call: -

cdr3_aa: CSARDLDRGRSPLHF
cdr3_nt: TGCAGTGCTAGAGATCTGGACAGGGGGCGTTCACCCCTCCACTTT
v_call: TRBV20-1
j_call: TRBJ1-6
clone_size: few
d_call: TRBD1

cdr3_aa: CASSEIDRAEVGEQYF
cdr3_nt: TGTGCCAGCAGTGAAATCGACAGGGCGGAAGTGGGTGAGCAGTACTTC
v_call: TRBV25-1
j_call: TRBJ2-7
clone_size: -
d_call: TRBD1

cdr3_aa: CASSIGMGGYTF
cdr3_nt: TGTGCCAGTAGTATTGGAATGGGCGGCTACACCTTC
v_call: TRBV19
j_call: TRBJ1-2
clone_size: -
d_call: -

cdr3_aa: CASSDQGSYSPLHF
cdr3_nt: TGTGCCAGCAGTGATCAAGGGTCCTATTCACCCCTCCACTTT
v_call: TRBV6-1
j_call: TRBJ1-6
clone_size: -
d_call: -

cdr3_aa: CASSLLGQGNTEAFF
cdr3_nt: TGTGCCAGCAGTTTGTTGGGACAGGGAAACACTGAAGCTTTCTTT
v_call: TRBV6-5
j_call: TRBJ1-1
clone_size: few
d_call: TRBD1

cdr3_aa: CASVPPLLVQETQYF
cdr3_nt: TGTGCCAGCGTACCCCCTCTGCTCGTCCAAGAGACCCAGTACTTC
v_call: TRBV2
j_call: TRBJ2-5
clone_size: -
d_call: -

cdr3_aa: CASSATGLVITEAFF
cdr3_nt: TGTGCCAGCAGCGCTACAGGGTTGGTAATCACTGAAGCTTTCTTT
v_call: TRBV6-1
j_call: TRBJ1-1
clone_size: -
d_call: -

cdr3_aa: CASSVNPYSGNTIYF
cdr3_nt: TGTGCCAGCAGTGTCAACCCCTACTCTGGAAACACCATATATTTT
v_call: TRBV2
j_call: TRBJ1-3
clone_size: -
d_call: -

cdr3_aa: CASSSGLITDTQYF
cdr3_nt: TGCGCCAGCAGCTCGGGACTCATCACAGATACGCAGTATTTT
v_call: TRBV10-1
j_call: TRBJ2-3
clone_size: -
d_call: -

cdr3_aa: CSADVLGDEQFF
cdr3_nt: TGCAGTGCTGATGTCTTAGGCGATGAGCAGTTCTTC
v_call: TRBV20-1
j_call: TRBJ2-1
clone_size: -
d_call: -

cdr3_aa: CASSQNSNQPQHF
cdr3_nt: TGTGCCAGCAGCCAGAATAGCAATCAGCCCCAGCATTTT
v_call: TRBV7-8
j_call: TRBJ1-5
clone_size: few
d_call: -

cdr3_aa: CAWSVGGRSFF
cdr3_nt: TGTGCCTGGAGTGTAGGGGGAAGGAGCTTCTTT
v_call: TRBV30
j_call: TRBJ1-1
clone_size: few
d_call: -

cdr3_aa: CSVRQGGNSPLHF
cdr3_nt: TGCAGCGTTAGACAGGGGGGGAATTCACCCCTCCACTTT
v_call: TRBV29-1
j_call: TRBJ1-6
clone_size: -
d_call: TRBD1

cdr3_aa: CASSHSSKAGELFF
cdr3_nt: TGTGCCAGCAGCCATTCTAGTAAGGCCGGGGAGCTGTTTTTT
v_call: TRBV7-9
j_call: TRBJ2-2
clone_size: -
d_call: -

cdr3_aa: CASSLGTEDTEAFF
cdr3_nt: TGTGCCAGCAGCCTCGGGACAGAAGACACTGAAGCTTTCTTT
v_call: TRBV27
j_call: TRBJ1-1
clone_size: few
d_call: TRBD1

cdr3_aa: CSAWDRDRGEDGYTF
cdr3_nt: TGCAGTGCCTGGGACCGGGACAGGGGGGAGGATGGCTACACCTTC
v_call: TRBV20-1
j_call: TRBJ1-2
clone_size: -
d_call: TRBD1

cdr3_aa: CATSDWGGTSGHSPLHF
cdr3_nt: TGTGCCACCAGTGATTGGGGTGGGACCTCCGGACATTCACCCCTCCACTTT
v_call: TRBV24-1
j_call: TRBJ1-6
clone_size: -
d_call: -

cdr3_aa: CASSLVGYGYTF
cdr3_nt: TGTGCCAGCAGCTTAGTCGGCTATGGCTACACCTTC
v_call: TRBV7-3
j_call: TRBJ1-2
clone_size: -
d_call: -

cdr3_aa: CASTANGANTGELFF
cdr3_nt: TGTGCCAGCACCGCGAACGGAGCGAACACCGGGGAGCTGTTTTTT
v_call: TRBV27
j_call: TRBJ2-2
clone_size: -
d_call: -

cdr3_aa: CATAPGGNTDTQYF
cdr3_nt: TGTGCCACCGCTCCGGGGGGGAACACAGATACGCAGTATTTT
v_call: TRBV27
j_call: TRBJ2-3
clone_size: -
d_call: TRBD2

cdr3_aa: CASSMKGTDSNQPQHF
cdr3_nt: TGTGCCAGTAGTATGAAGGGGACTGATAGCAATCAGCCCCAGCATTTT
v_call: TRBV19
j_call: TRBJ1-5
clone_size: -
d_call: -

cdr3_aa: CSASGSFYEQYF
cdr3_nt: TGCAGTGCTAGTGGCAGCTTCTACGAGCAGTACTTC
v_call: TRBV20-1
j_call: TRBJ2-7
clone_size: -
d_call: -

cdr3_aa: CSARTTNTEAFF
cdr3_nt: TGCAGTGCTAGGACAACGAACACTGAAGCTTTCTTT
v_call: TRBV20-1
j_call: TRBJ1-1
clone_size: few
d_call: -

cdr3_aa: CATGRLGLAGGSEQFF
cdr3_nt: TGTGCCACCGGTAGGTTAGGACTAGCGGGAGGTAGTGAGCAGTTCTTC
v_call: TRBV24-1
j_call: TRBJ2-1
clone_size: -
d_call: TRBD2